These 19 T cell receptor beta chains originate from one sample sequenced in a study of chemoradiotherapy in HPV16-positive cancers. Assay: immunoSEQ multiplex PCR; the TCRdb copy retains only in-frame clones and omits some. Of more than 30,000 clones in the sample, 70% to 90% were seen once. The sequencing here drew on blood, taken from a patient who underwent chemoradiotherapy. Receptor source: a human donor with HPV-associated anogenital cancer.

V and J are TRBV7-8 and TRBJ1-5; 8 bases are shared with TRBD1. J was trimmed by 7 bases and V by 3 bases; bases with no gene match: 5. Germline lookup yields CDR1 SGHVS and CDR2 FQNEAQ. The CDR3 extends over 14 amino acids. Written as DNA, the CDR3 is TGTGCCAGCAGCTTCAGGACAGGGACCCAGCCCCAGCATTTT. Encoded protein: CASSFRTGTQPQHF.

The rearrangement joins TRBV4-3 to TRBJ1-5; D is ambiguous. Germline lookup yields CDR1 LGHNA and CDR2 YSLEER. The V end was cut by 0 bases, the J end by 9 bases, with 9 bases between. This CDR3 comprises 13 residues. In DNA, the CDR3 is TGCGCCAGCAGCCAAGAAGGCAACCCGCCCCAGCATTTT. Protein product: CASSQEGNPPQHF.

The chain carries TRBV5-6 and TRBJ1-6; D remains unclear. This CDR3 has 14 amino acids. Germline V gene sequence: CDR1 SGHDT, CDR2 YYEEEE. Trimming took off 0 bases at V and 10 bases at J, with 11 bases between the two ends. CDR3 bases: TGTGCCAGCAGCTTGGAAGGAATTAGGTCACCCCTCCACTTT. It translates to CASSLEGIRSPLHF. Supplemented by reference TRBV5-6 and TRBJ1-6, the full variable domain reads DAGVTQSPTHLIKTRGQQVTLRCSPKSGHDTVSWYQQALGQGPQFIFQYYEEEERQRGNFPDRFSGHQFPNYSSELNVNALLLGDSALYLCASSLEGIRSPLHFGNGTRLTVT.

The CDR3: CASSFLGQSNQPQHF. CDR3 in DNA: TGTGCCAGCAGCTTTCTGGGGCAGTCAAATCAGCCCCAGCATTTT. The chain recombines TRBV7-8 with TRBJ1-5, with D perhaps matching TRBD1 (5 bases). V lost 3 bases, J lost 4 bases, and 13 bases lay in between. CDR1 is SGHVS, CDR2 FQNEAQ, per germline. This CDR3 has 15 residues.

The chain has TRBV27 and TRBJ2-3; 13 positions agree with TRBD2. The germline CDR1 and CDR2 sequences are MNHEY and SMNVEV (reference sequence). This CDR3 has 20 residues. V was clipped by 3 bases and J by 5 bases; unmatched bases: 17. This CDR3 is CASSFEANLGTSGTGDTQYF. Written as DNA, the CDR3 is TGTGCCAGCAGTTTCGAGGCAAATCTGGGGACTAGCGGGACAGGAGATACGCAGTATTTT.

V usage is TRBV5-1 and J usage is TRBJ1-2; D call uncertain. V was pared by 3 bases and J by 8 bases, with 11 bases between. CDR3 length: 12 amino acids. CDR1 is SGHRS, CDR2 YFSETQ, per germline. DNA of the CDR3: TGCGCCAGCAGCTCTTCCGGGAACGGCTACACCTTC. Residues: CASSSSGNGYTF.

CDR3 region: CASSVRTTQQETQYF. CDR3 nucleotide sequence: TGTGCCAGCAGCGTACGGACAACCCAACAAGAGACCCAGTACTTC. The chain has TRBV14 and TRBJ2-5, with a tentative D call TRBD1 (5 bases). The CDR3 has 15 amino acids. Deletions cut 5 bases from V and 2 bases from J, with 15 bases between. The germline V gene has CDR1 SGHDN and CDR2 FVKESK.

The CDR3 reads CASSLVQGGNEQFF. CDR3 DNA sequence: TGTGCCAGCAGCTTAGTACAGGGGGGAAATGAGCAGTTCTTC. The rearrangement links TRBV7-2 to TRBJ2-1; 8 bases agree with TRBD1. Trimming removed 1 base from V and 7 bases from J; junction bases left unmatched: 3. The CDR3 sequence is 14 residues long. The germline gives CDR1 SGHTA, CDR2 FQGNSA.

This clone came up a few times. This chain links TRBV25-1 with TRBJ2-1; 7 bases line up with TRBD1. The CDR3 contains 16 residues. Germline V gene data show CDR1 as MGHDK and CDR2 as SYGVNS. J lost 8 bases, V lost 1 base, and 11 bases had no gene match. CDR3 region: CASSESRQGGGHEQFF. The CDR3, as DNA: TGTGCCAGCAGTGAATCCCGACAGGGCGGTGGGCATGAGCAGTTCTTC.

The rearrangement uses TRBV5-1 and TRBJ1-5, with 9 bases matching TRBD1. This CDR3 comprises 14 residues. With V trimmed by 5 bases and J by 4 bases, 4 bases remained unmatched. Germline CDR1 SGHRS, CDR2 YFSETQ. Written as DNA, the CDR3 is TGCGCCAGCAGGTTAGGGACAGGGAATCAGCCCCAGCATTTT. Protein product: CASRLGTGNQPQHF.

The rearrangement joins TRBV5-4 to TRBJ2-1; D unclear. Germline V gives CDR1 SGHNT, CDR2 YYREEE (reference sequence). The CDR3 length is 13 residues. Trimming removed 4 bases from V and 7 bases from J, with 12 bases in between. The CDR3 region is CASSPNWENEQFF. CDR3 DNA sequence: TGTGCCAGCAGCCCTAATTGGGAAAATGAGCAGTTCTTC.

The V and J genes are TRBV2 and TRBJ2-6; 8 bases are a match to TRBD1. The ends lost 5 bases at V and 8 bases at J; junction bases unmatched: 8. The germline V gene has CDR1 SNHLY and CDR2 FYNNEI. The CDR3 contains 15 residues. In DNA form, the CDR3 reads TGTGCCAGCAGTTTACAGGGGGAGGTAACCAACGTCCTGACTTTC. It encodes CASSLQGEVTNVLTF.

The CDR3 DNA reads as TGTGCCAGCAGCTCCCCCAAAGGGGCGACGGAATACAATGAGCAGTTCTTC. Encoded protein: CASSSPKGATEYNEQFF. The chain is built from TRBV5-6 and TRBJ2-1; tentative D call: TRBD1 (5 bases). Trimming cost V 3 bases and J 4 bases, with 20 bases left between them. This CDR3 spans 17 amino acids. Germline CDR1 and CDR2: SGHDT and YYEEEE.

This chain uses TRBV9 with TRBJ2-3; no clear D. Germline lookup yields CDR1 SGDLS and CDR2 YYNGEE. The CDR3 has 14 residues. V dropped 0 bases and J dropped 4 bases, with 9 bases sitting between them. CDR3 amino acids: CASSVGPNSDTQYF. Written as DNA, the CDR3 is TGTGCCAGCAGCGTAGGCCCTAACTCAGATACGCAGTATTTT.

The rearrangement joins TRBV28 to TRBJ2-5; 11 positions match TRBD1. The V gene end was trimmed by 5 bases and the J gene end by 4 bases; junction bases not matched to a gene: 9. The germline V gene encodes CDR1 MDHEN and CDR2 SYDVKM. The CDR3 extends over 16 amino acids. The CDR3 reads CASSITDRGRGETQYF. The DNA of the CDR3 is TGTGCCAGCAGTATTACGGACAGGGGGCGCGGAGAGACCCAGTACTTC.

The V and J genes are TRBV11-2 and TRBJ2-7; 9 bases align to TRBD1. The germline V gene has CDR1 SGHAT and CDR2 FQNNGV. This CDR3 is built from 15 residues. With V trimmed by 5 bases and J by 5 bases, 10 bases remained unmatched. Written as DNA, the CDR3 is TGTGCCAGCAGCCGCCCGGACGACAGGGGGAACGAGCAGTACTTC. This gives the protein CASSRPDDRGNEQYF. Using reference TRBV11-2 and TRBJ2-7 for the parts outside the CDR3, the full variable domain is EAGVAQSPRYKIIEKRQSVAFWCNPISGHATLYWYQQILGQGPKLLIQFQNNGVVDDSQLPKDRFSAERLKGVDSTLKIQPAKLEDSAVYLCASSRPDDRGNEQYFGPGTRLTVT.

The chain is built from TRBV5-4 and TRBJ2-1, with 8 bases that match TRBD2. The CDR3 consists of 14 residues. V shed 4 bases and J 5 bases; nucleotides not matched to a gene: 5. Germline loops: CDR1 SGHNT, CDR2 YYREEE (reference sequence). The CDR3 here is CASSPKRENNEQFF. CDR3 in DNA: TGTGCCAGCAGCCCAAAGCGGGAGAACAATGAGCAGTTCTTC.

This clone was recorded once. This chain uses TRBV12-5 with TRBJ2-2; D tentatively fits TRBD1 or TRBD2 (5 bases each). The germline V gene encodes CDR1 LGHNT and CDR2 FRNRAP. This CDR3 is 17 amino acids long. Trimming removed 4 bases at V and 4 bases at J, with 19 bases between. The CDR3 sequence: CASGWDDLTEFTGELFF. Here the CDR3 DNA reads TGTGCTAGTGGTTGGGACGATCTGACAGAGTTCACCGGGGAGCTGTTTTTT.

V is TRBV19 and J is TRBJ1-2; 7 nucleotides match TRBD1. This CDR3 is 17 amino acids long. CDR1 LNHDA and CDR2 SQIVND come from the germline V gene (reference sequence). After removal of 6 bases from V and 0 bases from J, the junction contained 13 bases not matched to a gene. The CDR3 spells CASSPLGDSLSNYGYTF. CDR3 in DNA: TGTGCCAGTAGCCCCCTGGGGGACAGTCTTTCTAACTATGGCTACACCTTC.